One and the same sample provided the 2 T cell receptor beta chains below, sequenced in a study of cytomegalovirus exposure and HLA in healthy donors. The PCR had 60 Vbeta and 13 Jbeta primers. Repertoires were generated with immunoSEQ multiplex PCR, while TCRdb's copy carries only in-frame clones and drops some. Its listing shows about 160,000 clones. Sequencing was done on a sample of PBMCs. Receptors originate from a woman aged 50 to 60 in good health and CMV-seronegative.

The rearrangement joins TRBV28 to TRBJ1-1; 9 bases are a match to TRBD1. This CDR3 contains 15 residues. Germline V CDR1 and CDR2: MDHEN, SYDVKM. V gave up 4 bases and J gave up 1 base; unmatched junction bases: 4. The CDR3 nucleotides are TGTGCCAGCAGTTCGTGGGACAGGGAGAACACTGAAGCTTTCTTT. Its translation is CASSSWDRENTEAFF.

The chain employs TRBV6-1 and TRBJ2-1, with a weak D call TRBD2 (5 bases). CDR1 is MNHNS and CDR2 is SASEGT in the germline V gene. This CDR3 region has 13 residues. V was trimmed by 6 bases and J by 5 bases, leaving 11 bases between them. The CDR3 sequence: CASSFKEDNEQFF. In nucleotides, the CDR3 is TGTGCCAGCAGCTTTAAGGAGGACAATGAGCAGTTCTTC.